The 11 T cell receptor beta chains given below trace back to one sample, sequenced in a study of blood T cell repertoires in COVID-19. Only in-frame clones appear in the TCRdb table, and some are missing; sequencing was by immunoSEQ multiplex PCR. This sample has about 120,000 clones, with about nine tenths found just once. Sequences were obtained from peripheral blood. Source of these receptors: an older man who had recovered from COVID-19.

The chain carries TRBV7-2 and TRBJ2-7, with 10 positions matching TRBD2. With V trimmed by 4 bases and J by 4 bases, 4 bases remained unmatched. Germline CDR1 reads SGHTA; CDR2 reads FQGNSA. The CDR3 length is 14 residues. The CDR3 DNA sequence: TGTGCCAGCAGCTCTAGGACTAGCGGATACGAGCAGTACTTC. Encoded protein: CASSSRTSGYEQYF.

The chain carries TRBV7-2 and TRBJ2-1, with D possibly matching TRBD2 (6 bases). The V gene's germline CDR1 is SGHTA and CDR2 FQGNSA. The germline V and J ends were trimmed by 1 base and 4 bases, with 17 bases remaining between them. CDR3 length: 17 amino acids. CDR3 protein: CASSLGRGSSRYNEQFF. CDR3 bases: TGTGCCAGCAGCTTAGGCCGGGGGAGCTCCCGGTACAATGAGCAGTTCTTC.

The CDR3 loop reads CASSLASNTGELFF. The CDR3 nucleotides read TGTGCCAGCAGCTTAGCTTCGAACACCGGGGAGCTGTTTTTT. The rearrangement uses TRBV11-2 and TRBJ2-2; no reliable D call. CDR1 and CDR2 from the germline V gene are SGHAT and FQNNGV. The V end lost 1 base, the J end lost 0 bases, and 3 bases lay between the germline ends. The CDR3 runs to 14 residues.

In DNA, the CDR3 is TGTGCCAGCTCACCCACTCGAGAATGGTCTAACTATGGCTACACCTTC. Translation gives CASSPTREWSNYGYTF. The chain uses TRBV18 and TRBJ1-2, with D unclear. Trimming took 3 bases from V and 0 from J, leaving 14 bases between them. CDR3 length equals 16 residues. From germline, CDR1 is KGHSH and CDR2 LQKENI.

The genes are TRBV28 and TRBJ1-5, with D uncertain. The V gene's germline CDR1 is MDHEN and CDR2 SYDVKM. The V gene lost 3 bases and the J gene lost 2 bases, with 5 bases spanning the gap. The CDR3 sequence is 13 residues long. CDR3 DNA: TGTGCCAGCAGTTTTGGAGGCAATCAGCCCCAGCATTTT. This codes for CASSFGGNQPQHF.

This clone is a singleton in its sample. The chain recombines TRBV10-3 with TRBJ2-1; a possible D gene is TRBD2 (7 bases). Germline loops: CDR1 ENHRY, CDR2 SYGVKD. The CDR3 spans 15 residues. Trimming shortened V by 0 bases and J by 9 bases, and 15 bases separated the two germline ends. In DNA, the CDR3 is TGTGCCATCAGTGAGTCAAGCCCGGGGGGCACTGAGCAGTTCTTC. Protein sequence: CAISESSPGGTEQFF.

V gene TRBV28 combines with J gene TRBJ1-6; maybe TRBD1 (6 bases). Trimming stripped 2 bases from V and 4 bases from J, with 12 bases between. The CDR3 sequence is 16 residues long. From germline, CDR1 is MDHEN and CDR2 SYDVKM. The CDR3 loop reads CASSLGGRGYNSPLHF. The DNA of the CDR3 is TGTGCCAGCAGTTTAGGGGGCAGGGGATATAATTCACCCCTCCACTTT.

The chain joins TRBV5-1 to TRBJ2-5; 8 nucleotides agree with TRBD1. Per the germline V gene, CDR1 is SGHRS and CDR2 is YFSETQ. The length of the CDR3 is 16 residues. Trimming removed 1 base from V and 2 bases from J; junction bases left unmatched: 7. CDR3 protein: CASSLLARGHQETQYF. The CDR3 DNA is TGCGCCAGCAGCTTGCTCGCCAGGGGGCATCAAGAGACCCAGTACTTC.

The V and J genes are TRBV6-2 or TRBV6-3 and TRBJ2-2; 9 nucleotides match TRBD1. The length of the CDR3 is 16 residues. The trim removed 3 bases at V and 4 bases at J, leaving 6 bases unmatched. Germline V CDR1 and CDR2: MNHEY, SVGEGT. The CDR3 nucleotides are TGTGCCAGCAGTTATAAGAGGACAGGGGCCACCGGGGAGCTGTTTTTT. Encoded protein: CASSYKRTGATGELFF.

This clone was seen a few times. This sequence joins TRBV7-2 and TRBJ2-2; 7 bases match TRBD2. J gave up 0 bases and V 5 bases, and 6 bases lay outside the gene matches. The CDR3 loop spans 16 amino acids. Germline V lookup: CDR1 SGHTA, CDR2 FQGNSA. The CDR3 reads CASSLLGLANTGELFF. Written as DNA, the CDR3 is TGTGCCAGCAGCCTCTTAGGACTAGCGAACACCGGGGAGCTGTTTTTT.

The V call is TRBV25-1, the J call TRBJ2-2; 7 bases match TRBD1. The V segment lost 7 bases and the J segment 1 base; nucleotides outside the gene matches: 6. Germline V gene sequence: CDR1 MGHDK, CDR2 SYGVNS. The CDR3 spans 15 residues. The CDR3 region has the DNA TGTGCCAGCAATGGGCAGGGGGTGAACACCGGGGAGCTGTTTTTT. Its protein product is CASNGQGVNTGELFF.